The 20 T cell receptor beta chains below all came from one sample that was sequenced in a study of blood T cell repertoires in COVID-19. Sequencing used immunoSEQ multiplex PCR; TCRdb keeps in-frame clones, though not all of them. This sample has some 110,000 clones, with 80% to 90% found just once. The material sequenced was peripheral blood. Source of these receptors: a man in his forties or fifties with acute or convalescent COVID-19.

A remark on this clone: Other nucleotide sequences in the sample specify the same CDR3. This chain uses TRBV9 with TRBJ2-3; TRBD2 is a possible D gene (6 bases). Trimming shortened V by 0 bases and J by 4 bases, and 9 bases separated the two germline ends. Germline assignment: CDR1 SGDLS and CDR2 YYNGEE. The CDR3 sequence is 14 residues long. The CDR3 loop reads CASSVVGGADTQYF. The DNA of the CDR3 is TGTGCCAGCAGCGTAGTCGGAGGGGCAGATACGCAGTATTTT.

In DNA, the CDR3 is TGTGCCAGTAGTATGACAGGGCCATTCTATGGCTACACCTTC. This translates into CASSMTGPFYGYTF. The rearrangement links TRBV19 to TRBJ1-2, with 7 bases identical to TRBD1. The V gene end was trimmed by 3 bases and the J gene end by 4 bases; junction bases not matched to a gene: 5. Germline V gene data show CDR1 as LNHDA and CDR2 as SQIVND (reference sequence). The CDR3 is made up of 14 amino acids.

V usage is TRBV9 and J usage is TRBJ2-2, with D possibly TRBD2 on 6 matching bases. In germline, CDR1 is SGDLS, CDR2 YYNGEE. The CDR3 has 16 residues. The V and J ends lost 4 bases and 7 bases respectively, with 20 bases between them. The CDR3 DNA reads as TGTGCCAGCAGCCCCCGGGGAGGTGGGGTCGGCGGGGAGCTGTTTTTT. Its translation: CASSPRGGGVGGELFF.

In DNA, the CDR3 is TGTGCCAGCAGCCTCCACGGACTAGCCGAGACCCAGTACTTC. Translated, it gives CASSLHGLAETQYF. V and J are TRBV7-3 and TRBJ2-5, with 8 bases identical to TRBD2. CDR1 is SGHTA and CDR2 is FQGTGA in the germline V gene. Trimming at V came to 5 bases and at J to 5 bases, leaving 7 bases not matched to a gene. CDR3 length: 14 amino acids.

A few counts support this clone. The chain uses TRBV6-2 or TRBV6-3 and TRBJ2-1, with 7 bases aligning to TRBD2. The CDR3 has 13 amino acids. Germline V lookup: CDR1 MNHEY, CDR2 SVGEGT. The trim removed 2 bases at V and 8 bases at J, leaving 3 bases unmatched. The CDR3 is CASSYLGGDEQFF. The CDR3 nucleotides are TGTGCCAGCAGTTACCTGGGGGGGGATGAGCAGTTCTTC.

The gene calls are TRBV6-6 and TRBJ1-4; tentatively, D is TRBD1 (5 bases). Trimming removed 5 bases from V and 6 bases from J, with 28 bases in between. This CDR3 contains 19 residues. Germline CDR1 is MNHNY and CDR2 is SVGAGI (reference sequence). Here the CDR3 reads CASSPGWQGYSSLYEKLFF. DNA of the CDR3: TGTGCCAGCAGTCCCGGCTGGCAGGGATATAGTTCGCTCTATGAAAAACTGTTTTTT.

This chain uses TRBV20-1 with TRBJ1-5, with 8 bases identical to TRBD1. CDR3 length equals 13 residues. Germline values: CDR1 DFQATT, CDR2 SNEGSKA (reference sequence). The ends lost 3 bases at V and 6 bases at J; junction bases unmatched: 4. CDR3 protein: CSASQGAIQPQHF. The CDR3 DNA reads as TGCAGTGCTAGTCAGGGGGCTATTCAGCCCCAGCATTTT.

This sequence joins TRBV19 and TRBJ2-1, with D perhaps matching TRBD2 (7 bases). Germline V gene sequence: CDR1 LNHDA, CDR2 SQIVND (reference sequence). Between the trimmed V and J ends, which lost 2 bases and 2 bases, there was a span of 10 bases. The CDR3 extends over 15 amino acids. The CDR3 sequence is CASSIRGGAYNEQFF. DNA of the CDR3: TGTGCCAGTAGTATAAGGGGGGGGGCCTACAATGAGCAGTTCTTC.

In DNA form, the CDR3 reads TGCGCCAGCGGGGCAAGGGGAACCTATAATTCACCCCTCCACTTT. Translating it yields CASGARGTYNSPLHF. This chain connects TRBV4-3 to TRBJ1-6, with D tentatively TRBD1 (5 bases). Germline CDR1 and CDR2: LGHNA and YSLEER. The CDR3 sequence is 15 residues long. V was clipped by 8 bases and J by 2 bases, with 13 bases between them.

This CDR3 is CASSHEDRVSGELFF. The DNA for the CDR3 is TGTGCCAGCAGCCACGAGGACAGGGTGTCCGGGGAGCTGTTTTTT. V gene TRBV14 combines with J gene TRBJ2-2; 8 nucleotides align to TRBD1. CDR3 length: 15 residues. Unmatched junction bases numbered 6, after V lost 3 bases and J lost 6 bases. The germline gives CDR1 SGHDN, CDR2 FVKESK.

V gene TRBV9 combines with J gene TRBJ1-1; the D gene is possibly TRBD1 (6 bases). The CDR3 contains 15 residues. V lost 2 bases to trimming and J lost 3 bases, with 14 bases between them. Germline values: CDR1 SGDLS, CDR2 YYNGEE. In DNA, the CDR3 is TGTGCCAGCAGCGTCACAGGGAATGAGGACACTGAAGCTTTCTTT. Its translation is CASSVTGNEDTEAFF.

V and J are TRBV7-2 and TRBJ2-3; D gene ambiguous. This CDR3 has 15 amino acids. V was trimmed by 0 bases and J by 3 bases, leaving 10 bases between them. Germline loops: CDR1 SGHTA, CDR2 FQGNSA. The CDR3 reads CASSLAARLTDTQYF. DNA for the CDR3: TGTGCCAGCAGCTTAGCCGCGAGGTTAACAGATACGCAGTATTTT.

This clone is a singleton in its sample. The chain combines TRBV28 with TRBJ1-4; D might be TRBD1 (6 bases). Per the germline V gene, CDR1 is MDHEN and CDR2 is SYDVKM. The CDR3 spans 14 residues. V was cut by 2 bases and J by 7 bases, with 11 bases left in between. CDR3 region: CASSLILGGEKLFF. The CDR3, as DNA: TGTGCCAGCAGTTTAATTTTAGGGGGTGAAAAACTGTTTTTT.

The V and J genes are TRBV5-1 and TRBJ1-5, with D perhaps matching TRBD1 (5 bases). The CDR3 runs to 16 residues. Germline V CDR1 and CDR2: SGHRS, YFSETQ. Trimming stripped 0 bases from V and 3 bases from J, with 13 bases between. CDR3 amino acids: CASSLGLGGHNQPQHF. CDR3 DNA sequence: TGCGCCAGCAGCTTGGGATTGGGCGGACACAATCAGCCCCAGCATTTT. Full variable domain (missing parts from reference TRBV5-1 and TRBJ1-5): KAGVTQTPRYLIKTRGQQVTLSCSPISGHRSVSWYQQTPGQGLQFLFEYFSETQRNKGNFPGRFSGRQFSNSRSEMNVSTLELGDSALYLCASSLGLGGHNQPQHFGDGTRLSIL.

This clone has a single count. The chain is built from TRBV5-1 and TRBJ2-2, with 7 bases identical to TRBD1. Germline CDR1 is SGHRS and CDR2 is YFSETQ. After removal of 6 bases from V and 0 bases from J, the junction contained 2 bases not matched to a gene. The CDR3 runs 14 residues. The CDR3 region is CASTGTANTGELFF. For the CDR3, the DNA is TGCGCCAGCACCGGGACAGCGAACACCGGGGAGCTGTTTTTT.

The chain employs TRBV7-8 and TRBJ1-5; D is possibly TRBD1 (6 bases). The V end lost 5 bases, the J end lost 6 bases, and 26 bases lay between the germline ends. In germline, CDR1 is SGHVS, CDR2 FQNEAQ. CDR3 length: 18 amino acids. CDR3 DNA sequence: TGTGCCAGCAGCCCAATGGGCAGGGGAGCGCGGTTGGGTCAGCCCCAGCATTTT. Amino acids: CASSPMGRGARLGQPQHF.

The chain employs TRBV7-8 and TRBJ2-3, with 15 nucleotides matching TRBD2. This CDR3 comprises 19 residues. Trimming cost V 1 base and J 0 bases; bases outside gene matches: 5. From germline, CDR1 is SGHVS and CDR2 FQNEAQ. DNA of the CDR3: TGTGCCAGCAGCTTAGTCCCCGGACTAGCGGGGGGGAGCACAGATACGCAGTATTTT. It specifies CASSLVPGLAGGSTDTQYF.

The J gene is TRBJ1-5, the V gene TRBV2; D is unresolved. With 5 bases removed from V and 4 bases from J, the gap between germline ends came to 12 bases. Germline V gene data show CDR1 as SNHLY and CDR2 as FYNNEI. The CDR3 consists of 14 residues. CDR3 sequence: CASSSGSGNQPQHF. CDR3 sequence (DNA): TGTGCCAGCAGTTCGGGCTCGGGAAATCAGCCCCAGCATTTT.

The rearrangement uses TRBV28 and TRBJ1-2, with D maybe TRBD1 (6 bases). CDR1 is MDHEN and CDR2 is SYDVKM in the germline V gene. CDR3 length: 14 residues. Trimming took off 6 bases at V and 2 bases at J, with 13 bases between the two ends. CDR3: CASRPGVLNYGYTF. CDR3 in DNA: TGTGCCAGCAGACCAGGGGTCTTAAACTATGGCTACACCTTC.

The gene calls are TRBV27 and TRBJ2-1; TRBD2 matches at 8 bases. Germline V gives CDR1 MNHEY, CDR2 SMNVEV (reference sequence). The CDR3 is 16 residues long. Trimming took 3 bases from V and 0 from J; bases not matched to a gene: 4. CDR3 region: CASSFTGTSSYNEQFF. Here the CDR3 DNA reads TGTGCCAGCAGTTTTACAGGGACTAGCTCCTACAATGAGCAGTTCTTC.